The source of this TCR beta chain is a study of cytomegalovirus exposure and HLA in healthy donors. Unmatched junction bases numbered 5, after V lost 4 bases and J lost 6 bases. Germline values: CDR1 ENHRY, CDR2 SYGVKD. The CDR3 has 14 residues. PCR was performed using 60 Vbeta and 13 Jbeta primers. The method was immunoSEQ multiplex PCR; TCRdb's version includes in-frame clones alone and lacks a portion of them. This table has roughly 140,000 clones, about four fifths appearing once. The sample comprised PBMCs. The TCR originated in a woman in her forties in good health and CMV-seropositive. This chain connects TRBV10-3 to TRBJ1-2; 10 nucleotides line up with TRBD1. Here the CDR3 DNA reads TGTGCCATCAGTGGGTCGGGACAGGGGAATGGCTACACCTTC. This sequence encodes CAISGSGQGNGYTF.